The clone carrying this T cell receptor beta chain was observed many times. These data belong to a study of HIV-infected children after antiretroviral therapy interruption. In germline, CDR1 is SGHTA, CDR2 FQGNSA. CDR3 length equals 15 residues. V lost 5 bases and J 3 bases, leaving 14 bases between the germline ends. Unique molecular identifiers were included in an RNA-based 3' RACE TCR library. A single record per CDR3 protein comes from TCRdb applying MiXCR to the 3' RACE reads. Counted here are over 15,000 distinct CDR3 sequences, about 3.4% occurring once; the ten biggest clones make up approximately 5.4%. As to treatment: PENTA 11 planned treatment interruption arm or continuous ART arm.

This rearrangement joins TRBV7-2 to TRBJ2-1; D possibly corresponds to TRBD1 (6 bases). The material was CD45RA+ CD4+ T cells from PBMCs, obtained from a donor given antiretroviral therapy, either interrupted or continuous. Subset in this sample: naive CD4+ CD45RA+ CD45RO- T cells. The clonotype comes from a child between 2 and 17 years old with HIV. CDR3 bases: TGTGCCAGCAGCCTTACTGGGGGCAACTACAATGAGCAGTTCTTC. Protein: CASSLTGGNYNEQFF.